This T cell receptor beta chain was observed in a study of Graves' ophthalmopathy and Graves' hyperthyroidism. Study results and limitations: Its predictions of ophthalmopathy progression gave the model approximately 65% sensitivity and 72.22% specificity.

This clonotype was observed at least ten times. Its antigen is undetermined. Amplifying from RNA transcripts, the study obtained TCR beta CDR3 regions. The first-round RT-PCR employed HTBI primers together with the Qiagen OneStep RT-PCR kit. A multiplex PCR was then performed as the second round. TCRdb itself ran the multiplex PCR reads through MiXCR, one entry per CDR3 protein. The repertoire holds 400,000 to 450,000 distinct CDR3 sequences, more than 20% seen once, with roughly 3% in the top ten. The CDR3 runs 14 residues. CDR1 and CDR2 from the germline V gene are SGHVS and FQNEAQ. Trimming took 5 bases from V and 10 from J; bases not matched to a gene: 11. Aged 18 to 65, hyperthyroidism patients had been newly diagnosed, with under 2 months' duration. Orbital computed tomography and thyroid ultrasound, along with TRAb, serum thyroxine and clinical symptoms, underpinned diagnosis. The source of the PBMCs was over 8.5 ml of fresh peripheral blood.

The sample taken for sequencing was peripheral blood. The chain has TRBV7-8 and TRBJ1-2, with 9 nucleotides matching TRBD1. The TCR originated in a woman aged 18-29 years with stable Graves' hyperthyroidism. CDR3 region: CASSLGQGSFDYTF. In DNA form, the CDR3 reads TGTGCCAGCAGCCTAGGACAGGGGAGTTTCGACTACACCTTC.